The 17 T cell receptor beta chains reported below all come from one sample, sequenced in a study of blood T cell repertoires in COVID-19. The protocol was immunoSEQ multiplex PCR, while the TCRdb copy is restricted to in-frame clones and leaves out a portion. The sample lists roughly 220,000 clones, 80% occurring once. Sequencing was carried out using PBMCs or T cells enriched from blood (not recorded which). The origin of the receptors is a man between 25 and 39 years old with acute COVID-19.

This rearrangement joins TRBV5-1 to TRBJ2-7, with 9 bases aligning to TRBD1. Germline CDR1 and CDR2: SGHRS and YFSETQ. The length of the CDR3 is 16 residues. Unmatched junction bases numbered 11, after V lost 7 bases and J lost 0 bases. DNA for the CDR3: TGCGCCAGCCAACTGGGGGGACAGGGTGTCTCCTACGAGCAGTACTTC. The encoded protein is CASQLGGQGVSYEQYF.

In this sample, this clone turned up a few times. J is TRBJ1-5 and V is TRBV19; D might be TRBD1 (6 bases). The CDR3 contains 13 residues. V was trimmed by 5 bases and J by 7 bases, leaving 12 bases between them. Germline CDR1 is LNHDA and CDR2 is SQIVND (reference sequence). The CDR3 spells CASSAATGQPQHF. The CDR3 nucleotides read TGTGCCAGTAGTGCAGCGACAGGCCAGCCCCAGCATTTT.

A few counts support this clone. The V gene is TRBV2, the J gene TRBJ2-7; TRBD2 matches at 9 bases. This CDR3 has 16 residues. The J segment lost 4 bases and the V segment lost 3 bases, leaving 10 bases of the junction unmatched. Per germline, CDR1 SNHLY and CDR2 FYNNEI. CDR3 sequence: CASSEAGLAQGYEQYF. The DNA for the CDR3 is TGTGCCAGCAGTGAGGCGGGACTAGCTCAGGGTTACGAGCAGTACTTC.

The chain carries TRBV5-5 and TRBJ2-7; 9 nucleotides agree with TRBD1. Losses at the gene ends were 4 bases for V and 2 bases for J; bases not matched to a gene: 16. CDR3 length: 18 amino acids. CDR1 is SGHKS, CDR2 YYEKEE, per germline (reference sequence). The CDR3 spells CASSQVLRDRVLAYEQYF. The CDR3 DNA reads as TGTGCCAGCAGCCAAGTATTACGGGACAGGGTACTAGCCTACGAGCAGTACTTC.

The genes are TRBV6-2 or TRBV6-3 and TRBJ1-2; D possibly corresponds to TRBD1 (5 bases). This CDR3 has 12 amino acids. Germline values: CDR1 MNHEY, CDR2 SVGEGT. Trimming took off 4 bases at V and 8 bases at J, with 11 bases between the two ends. DNA of the CDR3: TGTGCCAGCAGTTTCAGGGCCTTCGGCTACACCTTC. Protein product: CASSFRAFGYTF.

This chain links TRBV11-2 with TRBJ1-4; the match to TRBD1 covers 9 bases. V shed 1 base, J shed 4 bases, and the junction held 1 base outside the gene matches. Germline CDR1 SGHAT, CDR2 FQNNGV. The CDR3 has 15 amino acids. The CDR3 DNA follows: TGTGCCAGCAGCTTAGGGGGACAGGGTAATGAAAAACTGTTTTTT. It yields the protein CASSLGGQGNEKLFF.

The chain is built from TRBV29-1 and TRBJ2-5; D is unresolved. Germline CDR1 reads SQVTM; CDR2 reads ANQGSEA. CDR3 length: 14 residues. The V end was cut by 7 bases, the J end by 6 bases, with 21 bases between. The CDR3 sequence: CSAWMTQGFKTQYF. CDR3 nucleotide sequence: TGCAGCGCCTGGATGACTCAAGGATTCAAGACCCAGTACTTC. Using reference TRBV29-1 and TRBJ2-5 for the parts outside the CDR3, the full variable domain is SAVISQKPSRDICQRGTSLTIQCQVDSQVTMMFWYRQQPGQSLTLIATANQGSEATYESGFVIDKFPISRPNLTFSTLTVSNMSPEDSSIYLCSAWMTQGFKTQYFGPGTRLLVL.

J is TRBJ1-1 and V is TRBV5-1; D uncertain. The V end was cut by 6 bases, the J end by 7 bases, with 10 bases between. In germline, CDR1 is SGHRS, CDR2 YFSETQ. The CDR3 length is 11 residues. The CDR3 protein is CASTDRLEAFF. CDR3 nucleotides: TGCGCCAGCACCGATCGACTTGAAGCTTTCTTT.

The chain combines TRBV5-1 with TRBJ1-1; 10 bases align to TRBD1. With V trimmed by 2 bases and J by 2 bases, 9 bases remained unmatched. This CDR3 is 17 amino acids long. In germline, CDR1 is SGHRS, CDR2 YFSETQ. CDR3 coding DNA: TGCGCCAGCAGCTTCGGTACCAGGGACAGGGGTAACACTGAAGCTTTCTTT. Translating it yields CASSFGTRDRGNTEAFF.

This sequence joins TRBV19 and TRBJ2-3; TRBD2 aligns across 8 bases. J was trimmed by 6 bases and V by 3 bases; bases with no gene match: 5. The length of the CDR3 is 14 residues. The V gene's germline CDR1 is LNHDA and CDR2 SQIVND (reference sequence). This chain's CDR3 is CASSISGVRDTQYF. CDR3 bases: TGTGCCAGTAGTATTAGCGGGGTTAGGGATACGCAGTATTTT.

V gene TRBV9 combines with J gene TRBJ1-6; D gene ambiguous. V was pared by 4 bases and J by 5 bases, with 10 bases between. In germline, CDR1 is SGDLS, CDR2 YYNGEE. This CDR3 comprises 14 residues. CDR3 amino acids: CASSSRVHNSPLHF. DNA of the CDR3: TGTGCCAGCAGCTCACGGGTGCATAATTCACCCCTCCACTTT. The full variable domain, its missing parts supplied by reference TRBV9 and TRBJ1-6, is DSGVTQTPKHLITATGQRVTLRCSPRSGDLSVYWYQQSLDQGLQFLIQYYNGEERAKGNILERFSAQQFPDLHSELNLSSLELGDSALYFCASSSRVHNSPLHFGNGTRLTVT.

V gene TRBV6-5 combines with J gene TRBJ1-5, with D hard to call. The CDR3 is 14 amino acids. Germline CDR1 is MNHEY and CDR2 is SVGAGI. Trimming pared 11 bases from V and 0 bases from J, leaving 14 bases between. CDR3 in DNA: TGTGCCGGAGGCGCGGCATATAGCAATCAGCCCCAGCATTTT. The encoded protein is CAGGAAYSNQPQHF.

This clone occurred a few times. The CDR3: CASSLPGSRDEQYF. The DNA of the CDR3 is TGTGCCAGCAGCTTACCCGGCTCGAGGGACGAGCAGTACTTC. V gene TRBV13 combines with J gene TRBJ2-7, with D maybe TRBD2 (5 bases). The CDR3 totals 14 residues. Trimming took off 2 bases at V and 5 bases at J, with 13 bases between the two ends. Germline V gene lookup returns CDR1 PRHDT and CDR2 FYEKMQ (reference sequence).

This clone appeared a single time. J is TRBJ2-4 and V is TRBV19; D perhaps matches TRBD2 (7 bases). Germline lookup yields CDR1 LNHDA and CDR2 SQIVND (reference sequence). The V end lost 1 base, the J end lost 12 bases, and 13 bases lay between the germline ends. This CDR3 is 13 amino acids long. As DNA, the CDR3 is TGTGCCAGTAGTATAGCAACAGGGAGGGCTCAGTACTTC. It specifies CASSIATGRAQYF.

The CDR3 DNA reads as TGTGCCAGCAGTTTGTCAGGGATATTTCCGTACTTC. Its translation is CASSLSGIFPYF. This chain joins TRBV12-3 or TRBV12-4 and TRBJ2-7; weak D call: TRBD1 (5 bases). Trimming shortened V by 3 bases and J by 12 bases, and 15 bases separated the two germline ends. The CDR3 has 12 residues.

The chain combines TRBV18 with TRBJ2-1; D gene uncertain. Germline V gives CDR1 KGHSH, CDR2 LQKENI. The V and J ends lost 3 bases and 9 bases respectively, with 9 bases between them. The CDR3 loop spans 12 amino acids. CDR3 DNA sequence: TGTGCCAGCTCACCTCCAGGAATTGAGCAGTTCTTC. It encodes CASSPPGIEQFF.

The chain is built from TRBV7-3 and TRBJ2-5; 8 positions agree with TRBD1. The CDR3 spans 15 residues. Per germline, CDR1 SGHTA and CDR2 FQGTGA. The V segment lost 0 bases and the J segment 5 bases; nucleotides outside the gene matches: 5. CDR3 region: CASSLTAGGAETQYF. CDR3 nucleotides: TGTGCCAGCAGCTTAACGGCAGGGGGCGCCGAGACCCAGTACTTC.